This T cell receptor beta chain was recovered during a study of OX40 agonist ivuxolimab in advanced cancers. General study results and limits: CD8+ T cells were the subset that, on average, had more expanded clones than CD4+.

Blood draws occurred at baseline, cycle 4 day 1, and cycle 7 day 1. As concerns this clone: The antigen remains undetermined.

Data came from immunoSEQ multiplex PCR; TCRdb stores just in-frame clones and leaves some out. The sample contains roughly 72,000 clones, roughly 89% of which appear only once. CDR3 length: 18 amino acids. Germline lookup yields CDR1 WSHSY and CDR2 SAAADI. V shed 2 bases and J shed 0 bases, with 17 bases lying between them. Sequences were derived from CD4+ or CD8+ T cells sorted from blood, sampled in a trial of the OX40 agonist ivuxolimab. The TCR was taken from an adult with an advanced solid tumor such as melanoma, head and neck, liver or kidney cancer. The chain links TRBV10-2 to TRBJ2-4; perhaps TRBD2 as D (6 bases). The CDR3 region has the DNA TGCGCCAGCAGTGAGGTAGCGGAGGTTCTTTTAGCCAAAAACATTCAGTACTTC. Its translation: CASSEVAEVLLAKNIQYF.